Listed below are T cell receptor beta chains from one sample, sequenced in a study of T cells in Graves' hyperthyroidism and ophthalmopathy. TCRdb passed the multiplex PCR reads through MiXCR, listing each CDR3 protein once. The table includes about 300,000 distinct CDR3 sequences, around 20% detected once. The sequenced sample consisted of blood. Receptors originate from a man in his fifties or sixties with Graves' ophthalmopathy. Each CDR3 is given without its conserved first and last residue.

v_call	j_call	cdr3_length	cdr3_aa
TRBV20-1	TRBJ1-2	11	SARRDGNYGYT
TRBV24-1	TRBJ2-7	14	ATSDSRDSEPYEQY
TRBV30	TRBJ1-2	13	AWSVGGQGLYGYT
TRBV28	TRBJ1-4	14	ASSSRGILTNEKLF
TRBV11-3	TRBJ1-4	13	ASRSQGVIAEKLF
TRBV19	TRBJ2-7	11	ASSSAEFYEQY
TRBV3-1	TRBJ2-7	11	ASSPNTGGEQY
TRBV5-1	TRBJ1-1	12	ASTIDRANTEAF
TRBV11-2	TRBJ2-2	15	ASSQAPRTSNTGELF
TRBV5-8	TRBJ2-5	14	ASSLNGGRNQETQY
TRBV20-1	TRBJ2-3	11	SATTSRTDTQY
TRBV20-1	TRBJ1-2	17	SAQDPNGQSLFRAYGYT
TRBV20-1	TRBJ2-6	14	SPVPVWLSGANVLT
TRBV20-1	TRBJ2-1	12	SATTSGRDNEQF
TRBV24-1	TRBJ2-1	14	ATSDPAGDTYNEQF
TRBV28	TRBJ2-3	14	ASSLGLAEPTDTQY
TRBV6-1	TRBJ1-3	12	ASSLYNSGNTIY
TRBV20-1	TRBJ1-5	13	SARVQGYSNQPQH
TRBV12-3/TRBV12-4	TRBJ2-2	13	ASSPWTGGTGELF
TRBV11-2	TRBJ2-4	15	ASSSPTGALVKNIQY
TRBV30	TRBJ2-3	11	AWSPPGGDTQY
TRBV27	TRBJ1-2	12	ASSVGQGYYGYT
TRBV20-1	TRBJ2-3	14	SVYIRDSKYTDTQY
TRBV20-1	TRBJ2-7	11	SAGRDVAYEQY
TRBV27	TRBJ2-2	10	ASSPQAGELF
TRBV9	TRBJ2-5	15	ASSVGAGTGAQGTQY
TRBV4-1	TRBJ2-1	10	ASSPPDNEQF
TRBV5-1	TRBJ1-1	11	ASSLAGPAEAF
TRBV28	TRBJ1-5	16	ASSSPGQRHYSNQPQH
TRBV7-9	TRBJ2-7	14	ASSPTIRLAGVWRY
TRBV2	TRBJ2-3	13	ASSGWGRSTDTQY
TRBV6-1	TRBJ2-1	12	ATIRDQLVSEQF
TRBV27	TRBJ2-1	12	ASSLIGGYNEQF
TRBV29-1	TRBJ2-7	11	SVPGTVSYEQY
TRBV7-2	TRBJ1-1	13	ASSLAGQLPHEAF
TRBV11-2	TRBJ1-6	13	ASSLEWASNSPLH